These 5 T cell receptor beta chains originate from one sample sequenced in a study of tumor and adjacent non-tumor tissue in lung cancer. RNA was extracted from bulk tissue without any cell sorting. TCRbeta libraries were built with three rounds of nested PCR, modified from ARM-PCR. One entry per CDR3 protein, called by TCRdb with MiXCR from the multiplex PCR reads. The sample has 120,000 or so distinct CDR3 sequences; 60% to 70% are singletons. Sequencing was done on a sample of lung tumor tissue. The origin of the receptors is a young man with non-small cell lung cancer.

Comments on this clonotype: The conserved phenylalanine or tryptophan normally closing the CDR3 is absent here, so this likely arose from a read error. No DNA is shown, since the ends of the CDR3 on it are uncertain; the CDR3 is the one TCRdb lists. The rearrangement links TRBV29-1 to TRBJ1-2; the table names TRBD1, a call not compared with the DNA. Germline V gene data show CDR1 as SQVTM and CDR2 as ANQGSEA. Ends included, the CDR3 has 11 residues. The CDR3 here is CSVEKDIRHTL.

This clonotype has a handful of counts. This may arise from a read error, as a much more abundant clone is one base away. The chain is built from TRBV4-2 and TRBJ2-7; D may be TRBD1 or TRBD2 (7 bases each). Per the germline V gene, CDR1 is LGHNA and CDR2 is YNFKEQ. The CDR3 has 16 residues. With 4 bases removed from V and 6 bases from J, the gap between germline ends came to 22 bases. The CDR3 sequence: CASSRGEGAGMREQYF. The CDR3 nucleotides are TGTGCCAGCAGCCGAGGGGAGGGGGCGGGTATGCGCGAGCAGTACTTC.

A note on this clonotype: An end of the junction differs from the germline gene, which may be a read error. The rearrangement joins TRBV4-2 to TRBJ1-1, with D tentatively TRBD1 (5 bases). In germline, CDR1 is LGHNA, CDR2 YNFKEQ. This CDR3 spans 15 amino acids. The CDR3: CVSSQDGQLNTEAFF. DNA of the CDR3: TGTGTCAGCAGCCAAGACGGACAACTAAACACTGAAGCTTTCTTT.

This clonotype was counted a few times. One base away lies a much larger clone, so this may be a sequencing read error. Since the CDR3 does not end with the conserved phenylalanine or tryptophan, this likely comes from a read error. The chain combines TRBV11-2 with TRBJ2-1; D is perhaps TRBD1 (7 bases). Trimming pared 3 bases from V and 2 bases from J, leaving 14 bases between. The length of the CDR3 is 16 residues. From germline, CDR1 is SGHAT and CDR2 FQNNGV. DNA for the CDR3: TGTGCCAGCAGCTTGGAGGGGGCGATAACCTACAATGAGCAGTTCCTC. As protein: CASSLEGAITYNEQFL.

On this clonotype itself: As the CDR3 is not closed by the conserved phenylalanine or tryptophan, this likely results from a read error. The CDR3 spells CASSFSGGETGELFC. The CDR3 nucleotides read TGTGCCAGCAGTTTTAGCGGAGGGGAGACCGGGGAGCTGTTTTGT. V usage is TRBV12-3 or TRBV12-4 and J usage is TRBJ2-2, with D perhaps matching TRBD2 (6 bases). V was trimmed by 3 bases and J by 5 bases, leaving 13 bases between them. The CDR3 extends over 15 amino acids.